What follows are 31 T cell receptor beta chains derived from one specimen sequenced in a study of cytomegalovirus exposure and HLA in healthy donors. The PCR ran on 60 Vbeta and 13 Jbeta primers. The assay was immunoSEQ multiplex PCR, and TCRdb's table has in-frame clones only and misses some. Of 200,000 to 250,000 clones detected, 75% to 85% appear once; the ten largest clones hold approximately 1.4%. Sequencing input: PBMCs. The receptors stem from a girl between 5 and 17 years old in good health and CMV-seronegative.

CDR3 loop: CASSHGGRGLNTEAFF. Written as DNA, the CDR3 is TGTGCCAGCAGCCATGGAGGAAGGGGGCTTAACACTGAAGCTTTCTTT. The chain uses TRBV7-9 and TRBJ1-1, with 7 bases that match TRBD1. The J segment lost 2 bases and the V segment lost 5 bases, leaving 11 bases of the junction unmatched. The CDR3 is 16 residues long. Germline CDR1 SEHNR, CDR2 FQNEAQ (reference sequence).

The chain combines TRBV4-3 with TRBJ1-1; possible D gene TRBD1, 6 bases. Germline loops: CDR1 LGHNA, CDR2 YSLEER. This CDR3 has 14 amino acids. Deletions cut 4 bases from V and 1 base from J, with 10 bases between. CDR3 residues: CASSLRGQNTEAFF. CDR3 sequence (DNA): TGCGCCAGCAGCCTACGGGGACAGAACACTGAAGCTTTCTTT.

V and J are TRBV30 and TRBJ1-3; D is possibly TRBD1 (6 bases). This CDR3 region has 14 residues. Trimming cost V 2 bases and J 1 base, with 9 bases left between them. CDR1 is GTSNPN and CDR2 is SVGIG in the germline V gene (reference sequence). This CDR3 is CAWSQGRSGNTIYF. As DNA, the CDR3 is TGTGCCTGGAGTCAGGGGCGGTCTGGAAACACCATATATTTT. The full variable domain, its missing parts supplied by reference TRBV30 and TRBJ1-3, is SQTIHQWPATLVQPVGSPLSLECTVEGTSNPNLYWYRQAAGRGLQLLFYSVGIGQISSEVPQNLSASRPQDRQFILSSKKLLLSDSGFYLCAWSQGRSGNTIYFGEGSWLTVV.

The genes are TRBV4-3 and TRBJ1-4; no clear D. This CDR3 has 15 residues. The V gene's germline CDR1 is LGHNA and CDR2 YSLEER. V lost 4 bases to trimming and J lost 5 bases, with 14 bases between them. The CDR3 coding sequence is TGCGCCAGCAGCCCCCGTCTGACCGGGAATGAAAAACTGTTTTTT. This translates into CASSPRLTGNEKLFF.

This clone occurred once. The chain employs TRBV5-1 and TRBJ1-1; maybe TRBD1 (6 bases). Between the trimmed V and J ends, which lost 0 bases and 0 bases, there was a span of 15 bases. This CDR3 has 17 residues. Germline V gene sequence: CDR1 SGHRS, CDR2 YFSETQ. CDR3 in amino acids: CASSLGGRGAMNTEAFF. CDR3 bases: TGCGCCAGCAGCTTGGGTGGCAGGGGAGCCATGAACACTGAAGCTTTCTTT.

The chain couples TRBV5-5 to TRBJ2-2; D gene uncertain. V lost 2 bases, J lost 6 bases, and 23 bases lay in between. There are 18 residues in the CDR3. Germline V gene sequence: CDR1 SGHKS, CDR2 YYEKEE (reference sequence). The CDR3 loop reads CASSFPSGFNEVSGELFF. CDR3 coding DNA: TGTGCCAGCAGCTTCCCTTCCGGGTTTAATGAGGTCTCCGGGGAGCTGTTTTTT.

The J gene is TRBJ1-1, the V gene TRBV19, with a possible D match to TRBD1 (5 bases). V gave up 3 bases and J gave up 2 bases, with 10 bases separating them. In germline, CDR1 is LNHDA, CDR2 SQIVND (reference sequence). The CDR3 loop spans 14 amino acids. The CDR3 nucleotides read TGTGCCAGTAGTATTAAGGGGATCAACACTGAAGCTTTCTTT. Protein: CASSIKGINTEAFF.

V gene TRBV28 combines with J gene TRBJ2-7, with a possible D match to TRBD2 (5 bases). Germline values: CDR1 MDHEN, CDR2 SYDVKM. The CDR3 totals 15 residues. V was pared by 5 bases and J by 3 bases, with 17 bases between. The CDR3 bases are TGTGCCAGCAGTCCTCCCGGGGTGGGTCGCTACGAGCAGTACTTC. Protein sequence: CASSPPGVGRYEQYF.

The chain combines TRBV7-9 with TRBJ1-1; TRBD1 agrees at 7 bases. From germline, CDR1 is SEHNR and CDR2 FQNEAQ (reference sequence). V was clipped by 1 base and J by 2 bases; unmatched bases: 10. The CDR3 consists of 17 residues. The CDR3 region has the DNA TGTGCCAGCAGCTTAGTTGTGCAGGGACAGCCAAACACTGAAGCTTTCTTT. It is translated as CASSLVVQGQPNTEAFF.

This clone was found once. The CDR3, as DNA: TGTGCCACCAGCAGAGGTGGGAGTTATGGCTACACCTTC. It yields the protein CATSRGGSYGYTF. This sequence joins TRBV15 and TRBJ1-2; D not resolved. The V gene lost 1 base and the J gene lost 5 bases, with 8 bases spanning the gap. The CDR3 totals 13 residues. CDR1 and CDR2 (germline): LNHNV, YYDKDF (reference sequence).

The rearrangement uses TRBV9 and TRBJ2-5; D may be TRBD1 (6 bases). CDR3 length: 15 residues. The V end lost 0 bases, the J end lost 5 bases, and 14 bases lay between the germline ends. Germline CDR1 SGDLS, CDR2 YYNGEE. Here the CDR3 DNA reads TGTGCCAGCAGCGTAGACGAGGGGGTGAAGGAGACCCAGTACTTC. Its protein product is CASSVDEGVKETQYF.

V and J are TRBV19 and TRBJ1-2; D gene unclear. The CDR3 loop spans 14 amino acids. The V gene lost 3 bases and the J gene lost 7 bases, with 15 bases spanning the gap. CDR1 and CDR2 from the germline V gene are LNHDA and SQIVND (reference sequence). In DNA, the CDR3 is TGTGCCAGTAGTATGTCTCCAGGAAGCCTTGGCTACACCTTC. Residues: CASSMSPGSLGYTF.

This CDR3 reads CASSQALRTGQNWNSPLHF. CDR3 DNA: TGCGCCAGCAGCCAAGCTCTAAGGACAGGTCAGAACTGGAATTCACCCCTCCACTTT. The V call is TRBV4-1, the J call TRBJ1-6; 7 positions match TRBD1. Germline V gives CDR1 MGHRA, CDR2 YSYEKL. V lost 1 base to trimming and J lost 7 bases; unmatched junction nucleotides: 16. CDR3 length: 19 amino acids.

The chain is built from TRBV12-1 and TRBJ2-5; the DNA was not used to check the table's D call, TRBD1. TRBV12-1 is described as a pseudogene. This CDR3 is built from 13 residues. Here the CDR3 DNA reads TGTGCCAGCAGCTTTAGACAGCAAGAGACCCAGTACTTC. This gives the protein CASSFRQQETQYF.

A single count supports this clone. The V and J genes are TRBV4-3 and TRBJ2-5; TRBD1 matches 8 bases. The ends lost 1 base at V and 4 bases at J; junction bases unmatched: 8. Germline CDR1 is LGHNA and CDR2 is YSLEER. This CDR3 has 16 amino acids. The CDR3 protein is CASSQGPGQETETQYF. The CDR3 nucleotides read TGCGCCAGCAGCCAAGGACCGGGACAGGAAACAGAGACCCAGTACTTC.

This clone was seen a single time. This chain uses TRBV28 with TRBJ1-2; no clear D gene. The V and J ends lost 3 bases and 6 bases respectively, with 17 bases between them. The CDR3 runs 15 residues. Germline lookup yields CDR1 MDHEN and CDR2 SYDVKM. DNA of the CDR3: TGTGCCAGCAGTTTCCAACTGAACAGAGTTGATGGCTACACCTTC. The encoded protein is CASSFQLNRVDGYTF.

This clone has just a few counts. DNA for the CDR3: TGTGCCTGGAACGGTCACGCGAACACCGGGGAGCTGTTTTTT. The encoded protein is CAWNGHANTGELFF. V gene TRBV30 combines with J gene TRBJ2-2, with D hard to call. CDR3 size: 14 residues. Germline V lookup: CDR1 GTSNPN, CDR2 SVGIG (reference sequence). Trimming shortened V by 4 bases and J by 0 bases, and 9 bases separated the two germline ends.

Turning to this clone: An end of the junction does not agree with germline; a read error may underlie this. This chain links TRBV7-7 with TRBJ2-2; D remains unclear. The germline V gene has CDR1 SSHAT and CDR2 FNYEAQ (reference sequence). This CDR3 has 14 residues. CDR3 protein: CASSFSLNTGELFF. The DNA for the CDR3 is TGTGCTAGCAGCTTTTCCCTAAACACCGGGGAGCTGTTTTTT. The variable domain in full, with the rest retrieved from reference TRBV7-7 and TRBJ2-2, is GAGVSQSPRYKVTKRGQDVTLRCDPISSHATLYWYQQALGQGPEFLTYFNYEAQPDKSGLPSDRFSAERPEGSISTLTIQRTEQRDSAMYRCASSFSLNTGELFFGEGSRLTVL.

V usage is TRBV7-2 and J usage is TRBJ2-1; TRBD2 matches 8 bases. There are 15 residues in the CDR3. The ends lost 4 bases at V and 7 bases at J; junction bases unmatched: 9. The germline V gene encodes CDR1 SGHTA and CDR2 FQGNSA. The CDR3 loop is CASSWRTGGSNEQFF. DNA of the CDR3: TGTGCCAGCAGCTGGCGGACGGGGGGGTCGAATGAGCAGTTCTTC.

This clone has just one count. Here the CDR3 DNA reads TGTGCCAGCGGGGAAATCGGGGACAGGTCTTTTTCACCCCTCCACTTT. Amino acids: CASGEIGDRSFSPLHF. The V gene is TRBV27, the J gene TRBJ1-6; 8 bases align to TRBD1. Germline V CDR1 and CDR2: MNHEY, SMNVEV (reference sequence). This CDR3 has 16 amino acids. The junction had 15 bases not matched to a gene; V was cut back by 8 bases and J by 9 bases.

V gene TRBV10-2 combines with J gene TRBJ1-5; 9 bases line up with TRBD1. CDR1 is WSHSY, CDR2 SAAADI, per germline. Trimming removed 8 bases from V and 1 base from J; junction bases left unmatched: 6. CDR3 length: 15 amino acids. The CDR3 nucleotides read TGCGCCAGCGGGGACAGGGAAGGGAGCAATCAGCCCCAGCATTTT. Its translation: CASGDREGSNQPQHF.

This sequence joins TRBV15 and TRBJ1-1, with TRBD1 matching 10 bases. From germline, CDR1 is LNHNV and CDR2 YYDKDF (reference sequence). CDR3 length equals 16 residues. V was clipped by 0 bases and J by 5 bases; unmatched bases: 6. DNA for the CDR3: TGTGCCACCAGCAGAGATCGGGGACAGGGGCGAACTGAAGCTTTCTTT. Encoded protein: CATSRDRGQGRTEAFF.

This rearrangement joins TRBV6-5 to TRBJ1-5; D uncertain. Germline V lookup: CDR1 MNHEY, CDR2 SVGAGI. Trimming removed 5 bases from V and 10 bases from J, with 12 bases in between. This CDR3 is built from 12 residues. The CDR3 spells CASSEPGSPQHF. In DNA form, the CDR3 reads TGTGCCAGCAGTGAACCGGGGAGTCCCCAGCATTTT.

This rearrangement joins TRBV4-2 to TRBJ1-6; 9 bases are shared with TRBD1. With 0 bases clipped from V and 6 bases from J, the junction kept 9 bases outside the gene matches. The CDR3 totals 18 residues. Germline lookup yields CDR1 LGHNA and CDR2 YNFKEQ. CDR3 sequence reads: CASSQDRGGTGRNSPLHF. The CDR3 coding sequence is TGTGCCAGCAGCCAAGATAGGGGAGGGACAGGGCGTAATTCACCCCTCCACTTT.

This chain links TRBV28 with TRBJ2-7; 14 nucleotides align to TRBD2. V shed 6 bases, J shed 7 bases, and the junction held 8 bases outside the gene matches. Per germline, CDR1 MDHEN and CDR2 SYDVKM. The CDR3 has 15 amino acids. This CDR3 reads CASSRGTSGRGEQYF. CDR3 sequence (DNA): TGTGCCAGCAGCCGAGGGACTAGCGGGAGAGGTGAGCAGTACTTC.

The chain links TRBV28 to TRBJ1-2, with TRBD1 matching over 7 bases. The CDR3 extends over 14 amino acids. CDR1 and CDR2 (germline): MDHEN, SYDVKM. The V and J ends lost 2 bases and 5 bases, in that order; junction bases with no gene match: 5. The CDR3 DNA reads as TGTGCCAGCAGTTTAGACAGGGAGATTTATGGCTACACCTTC. Amino acids: CASSLDREIYGYTF.

The CDR3 loop is CASSQTPNTEAFF. CDR3 nucleotide sequence: TGTGCCAGCAGCCAAACACCGAACACTGAAGCTTTCTTT. The chain joins TRBV25-1 to TRBJ1-1; D not certain. The CDR3 consists of 13 residues. V lost 6 bases and J 1 base, leaving 9 bases between the germline ends. Germline CDR1 is MGHDK and CDR2 is SYGVNS.

This chain joins TRBV27 and TRBJ2-7; D is perhaps TRBD2 (6 bases). Trimming shortened V by 3 bases and J by 3 bases, and 12 bases separated the two germline ends. Per the germline V gene, CDR1 is MNHEY and CDR2 is SMNVEV (reference sequence). This CDR3 spans 14 amino acids. CDR3 loop: CASSLGGVGYEQYF. CDR3 DNA sequence: TGTGCCAGCAGTTTGGGGGGAGTCGGCTACGAGCAGTACTTC.

The chain employs TRBV27 and TRBJ2-1; 8 bases match TRBD2. This CDR3 is built from 12 residues. After removal of 6 bases from V and 15 bases from J, the junction contained 10 bases not matched to a gene. Germline loops: CDR1 MNHEY, CDR2 SMNVEV (reference sequence). CDR3 sequence: CASRAYGTRSFF. The DNA for the CDR3 is TGTGCCAGCAGAGCTTACGGGACTAGGTCGTTCTTC.

The chain recombines TRBV5-1 with TRBJ1-1; the D is unclear. V was clipped by 2 bases and J by 10 bases, with 12 bases between them. The germline CDR1 and CDR2 sequences are SGHRS and YFSETQ. There are 12 residues in the CDR3. Here the CDR3 reads CASSLDTIVAFF. Here the CDR3 DNA reads TGCGCCAGCAGCTTAGACACGATTGTAGCTTTCTTT.

This chain connects TRBV18 to TRBJ2-5, with D uncertain. With the DNA end fitting TRBJ2-7 better, the J assignment may be wrong. Germline V gene data show CDR1 as KGHSH and CDR2 as LQKENI. The CDR3 is 11 amino acids. The CDR3: CASSPLYEQYF. The CDR3 DNA follows: TGTGCCAGCTCACCACTTTACGAGCAGTACTTC.